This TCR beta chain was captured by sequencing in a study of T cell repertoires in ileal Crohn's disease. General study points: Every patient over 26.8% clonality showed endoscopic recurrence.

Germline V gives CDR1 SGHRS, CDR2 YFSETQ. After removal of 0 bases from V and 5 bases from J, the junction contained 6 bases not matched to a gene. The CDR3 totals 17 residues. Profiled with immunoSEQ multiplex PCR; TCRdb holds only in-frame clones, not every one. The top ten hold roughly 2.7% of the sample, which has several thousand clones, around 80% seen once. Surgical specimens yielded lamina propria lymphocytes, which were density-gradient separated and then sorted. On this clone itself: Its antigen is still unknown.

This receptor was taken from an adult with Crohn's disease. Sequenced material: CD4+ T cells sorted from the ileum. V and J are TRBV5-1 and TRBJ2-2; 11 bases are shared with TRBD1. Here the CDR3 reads CASSLAPGQGVTGELFF. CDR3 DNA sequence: TGCGCCAGCAGCTTGGCACCGGGACAGGGGGTGACCGGGGAGCTGTTTTTT.